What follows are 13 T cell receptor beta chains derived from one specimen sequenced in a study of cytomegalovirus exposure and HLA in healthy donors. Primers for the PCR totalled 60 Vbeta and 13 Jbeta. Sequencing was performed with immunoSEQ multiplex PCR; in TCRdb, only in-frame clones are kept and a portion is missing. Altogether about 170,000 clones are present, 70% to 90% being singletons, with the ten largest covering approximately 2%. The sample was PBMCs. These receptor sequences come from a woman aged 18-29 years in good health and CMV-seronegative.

Here the CDR3 reads CASSQTADRGSDTQYF. In DNA, the CDR3 is TGTGCCAGCAGCCAGACCGCGGACCGGGGGTCAGATACGCAGTATTTT. The V and J genes are TRBV7-9 and TRBJ2-3; perhaps TRBD2 as D (6 bases). Trimming left V 5 bases short and J 4 bases short, with 19 bases between. In germline, CDR1 is SEHNR, CDR2 FQNEAQ (reference sequence). This CDR3 spans 16 amino acids.

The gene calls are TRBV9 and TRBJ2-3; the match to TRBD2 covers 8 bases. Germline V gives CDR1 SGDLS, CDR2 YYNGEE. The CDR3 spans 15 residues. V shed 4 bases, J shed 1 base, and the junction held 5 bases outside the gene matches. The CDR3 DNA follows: TGTGCCAGCAGCCGGGGGGGCCGGGGCACAGATACGCAGTATTTT. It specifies CASSRGGRGTDTQYF.

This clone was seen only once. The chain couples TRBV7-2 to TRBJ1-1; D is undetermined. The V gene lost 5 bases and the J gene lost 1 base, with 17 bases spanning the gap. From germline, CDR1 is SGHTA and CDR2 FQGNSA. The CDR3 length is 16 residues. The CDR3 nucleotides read TGTGCCAGCAGCCTCACCTTCGGGGATTCGAACACTGAAGCTTTCTTT. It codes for CASSLTFGDSNTEAFF.

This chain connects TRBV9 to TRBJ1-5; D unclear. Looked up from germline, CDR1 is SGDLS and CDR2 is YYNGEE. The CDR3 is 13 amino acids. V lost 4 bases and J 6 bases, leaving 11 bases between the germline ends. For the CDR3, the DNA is TGTGCCAGCAGCCAGCTAGCCGGTCAGCCCCAGCATTTT. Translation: CASSQLAGQPQHF.

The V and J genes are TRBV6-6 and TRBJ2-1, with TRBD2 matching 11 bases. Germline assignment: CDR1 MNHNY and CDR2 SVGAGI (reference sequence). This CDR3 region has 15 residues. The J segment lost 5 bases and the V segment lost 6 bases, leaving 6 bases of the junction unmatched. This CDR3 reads CASRTPGLADNEQFF. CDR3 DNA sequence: TGTGCCAGCAGGACACCGGGACTAGCGGACAATGAGCAGTTCTTC.

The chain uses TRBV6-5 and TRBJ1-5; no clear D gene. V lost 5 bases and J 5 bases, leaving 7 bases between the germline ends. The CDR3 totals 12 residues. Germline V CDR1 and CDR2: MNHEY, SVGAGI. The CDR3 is CASSTGYQPQHF. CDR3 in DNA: TGTGCCAGCAGTACCGGTTATCAGCCCCAGCATTTT.

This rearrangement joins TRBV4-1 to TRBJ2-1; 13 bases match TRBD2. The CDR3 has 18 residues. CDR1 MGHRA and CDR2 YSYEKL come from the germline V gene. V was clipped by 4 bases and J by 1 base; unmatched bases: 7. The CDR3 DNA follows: TGCGCCAGCAGCCCGTTGACTAGCGGGGGGCTTTCCTACAATGAGCAGTTCTTC. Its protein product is CASSPLTSGGLSYNEQFF.

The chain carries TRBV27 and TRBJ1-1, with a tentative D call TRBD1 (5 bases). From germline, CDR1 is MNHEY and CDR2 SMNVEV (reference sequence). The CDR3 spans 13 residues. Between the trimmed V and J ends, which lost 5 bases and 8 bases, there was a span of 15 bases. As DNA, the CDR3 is TGTGCCAGCAGTGGAGTCCCGGCAGGGGAAGCTTTCTTT. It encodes CASSGVPAGEAFF.

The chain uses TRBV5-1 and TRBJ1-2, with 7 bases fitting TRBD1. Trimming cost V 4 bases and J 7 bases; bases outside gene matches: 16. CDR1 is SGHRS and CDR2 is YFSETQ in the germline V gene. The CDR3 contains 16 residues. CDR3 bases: TGCGCCAGCAGCCAAACATCGCAGGGGGGAGGTAGTGGCTACACCTTC. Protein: CASSQTSQGGGSGYTF.

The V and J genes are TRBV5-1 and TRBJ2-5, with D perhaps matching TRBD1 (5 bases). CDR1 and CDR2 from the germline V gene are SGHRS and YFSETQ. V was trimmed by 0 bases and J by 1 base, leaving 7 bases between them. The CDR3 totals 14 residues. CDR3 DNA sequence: TGCGCCAGCAGCTTGGGGGGCAGCCAAGAGACCCAGTACTTC. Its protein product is CASSLGGSQETQYF. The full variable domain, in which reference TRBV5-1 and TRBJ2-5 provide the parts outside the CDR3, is KAGVTQTPRYLIKTRGQQVTLSCSPISGHRSVSWYQQTPGQGLQFLFEYFSETQRNKGNFPGRFSGRQFSNSRSEMNVSTLELGDSALYLCASSLGGSQETQYFGPGTRLLVL.

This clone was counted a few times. Here the CDR3 DNA reads TGTGCCAGCAGCTTAACGGTGGGGGACTACACTGAAGCTTTCTTT. Amino acid sequence: CASSLTVGDYTEAFF. The chain combines TRBV7-9 with TRBJ1-1, with D maybe TRBD1 (5 bases). V lost 2 bases and J lost 3, with 13 bases in between. The length of the CDR3 is 15 residues. Germline CDR1 and CDR2: SEHNR and FQNEAQ (reference sequence).

CDR3 loop: CASSPLPLREQYF. The CDR3 DNA reads as TGTGCCAGCAGCCCACTCCCCCTACGTGAGCAGTACTTC. The chain combines TRBV7-6 with TRBJ2-7; D uncertain. Trimming pared 5 bases from V and 7 bases from J, leaving 15 bases between. Germline CDR1 and CDR2: SGHVS and FNYEAQ. The length of the CDR3 is 13 residues.

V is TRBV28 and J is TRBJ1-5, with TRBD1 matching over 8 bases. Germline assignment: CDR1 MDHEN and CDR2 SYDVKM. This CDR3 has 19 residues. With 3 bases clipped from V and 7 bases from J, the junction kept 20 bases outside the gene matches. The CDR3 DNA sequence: TGTGCCAGCAGTTTCGGAGACTCCCGGGGACAGGCCTTTACGCAGCCCCAGCATTTT. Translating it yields CASSFGDSRGQAFTQPQHF.